Shown below are 30 T cell receptor beta chains from a single sample sequenced in a study of blood T cell repertoires in COVID-19. This table comes from immunoSEQ multiplex PCR, and its TCRdb copy is limited to in-frame clones, with some not included. This table holds 200,000 to 250,000 clones, around 80% found once. The sample consisted of peripheral blood. Receptor source: a woman in her 70s with acute or convalescent COVID-19.

This chain joins TRBV30 and TRBJ2-3, with D tentatively TRBD1 (5 bases). The germline V gene encodes CDR1 GTSNPN and CDR2 SVGIG (reference sequence). The CDR3 is 15 residues long. The V end was cut by 0 bases, the J end by 5 bases, with 15 bases between. The CDR3 DNA reads as TGTGCCTGGAGTGTATGGTCTGGGGCAGGAGATACGCAGTATTTT. Translated, it gives CAWSVWSGAGDTQYF.

This clone appeared a few times. The gene calls are TRBV10-1 and TRBJ1-1; 8 nucleotides align to TRBD1. V gave up 6 bases and J gave up 3 bases; unmatched junction bases: 3. The germline CDR1 and CDR2 sequences are WNHNN and SYGVQD (reference sequence). The CDR3 consists of 13 residues. In nucleotides, the CDR3 is TGCGCCAGCAGGCTACAGGGGGACACTGAAGCTTTCTTT. Protein: CASRLQGDTEAFF.

The chain uses TRBV9 and TRBJ2-7; TRBD2 matches 12 bases. The CDR3 has 16 amino acids. The germline gives CDR1 SGDLS, CDR2 YYNGEE. V was clipped by 0 bases and J by 3 bases; unmatched bases: 4. This chain's CDR3 is CASSVGSSGGVYEQYF. The CDR3 DNA is TGTGCCAGCAGCGTAGGTTCTAGCGGGGGGGTCTACGAGCAGTACTTC.

The V call is TRBV30, the J call TRBJ1-1; maybe TRBD1 (5 bases). Deletions cut 4 bases from V and 5 bases from J, with 23 bases between. Per the germline V gene, CDR1 is GTSNPN and CDR2 is SVGIG (reference sequence). This CDR3 has 16 amino acids. In nucleotides, the CDR3 is TGTGCCTGGAAAGCCCCGGACACCGATTTGTGGACTGAAGCTTTCTTT. Amino acid sequence: CAWKAPDTDLWTEAFF.

The rearrangement uses TRBV7-9 and TRBJ2-3, with D unclear. Deletions cut 3 bases from V and 0 bases from J, with 7 bases between. The CDR3 totals 14 residues. Germline V gives CDR1 SEHNR, CDR2 FQNEAQ (reference sequence). The CDR3 sequence: CASSFSTSTDTQYF. The CDR3 DNA sequence: TGTGCCAGCAGCTTTTCGACTAGCACAGATACGCAGTATTTT.

Points on this clone: Distinct nucleotide sequences in the sample also encode this CDR3. The chain has TRBV2 and TRBJ2-5; 10 bases map to TRBD2. J gave up 2 bases and V 4 bases, and 1 base lay outside the gene matches. The CDR3 is 14 residues long. Germline assignment: CDR1 SNHLY and CDR2 FYNNEI. The CDR3 loop reads CASSGTSGQETQYF. Written as DNA, the CDR3 is TGTGCCAGCAGTGGGACTAGCGGTCAAGAGACCCAGTACTTC.

This chain joins TRBV7-2 and TRBJ2-2, with 7 bases matching TRBD2. V was pared by 5 bases and J by 4 bases, with 10 bases of the junction left unmatched. The CDR3 spans 16 residues. The germline V gene has CDR1 SGHTA and CDR2 FQGNSA. CDR3 DNA: TGTGCCAGCAGCCTCCGGGCTAGCGGTCTCACCGGGGAGCTGTTTTTT. This codes for CASSLRASGLTGELFF. Variable domain in full (rest from reference TRBV7-2 and TRBJ2-2): GAGVSQSPSNKVTEKGKDVELRCDPISGHTALYWYRQSLGQGLEFLIYFQGNSAPDKSGLPSDRFSAERTGGSVSTLTIQRTQQEDSAVYLCASSLRASGLTGELFFGEGSRLTVL.

This chain connects TRBV10-3 to TRBJ1-5; D remains ambiguous. The ends were cut back, 3 bases at V and 7 bases at J, with 13 bases in the middle. The germline CDR1 and CDR2 sequences are ENHRY and SYGVKD. The CDR3 contains 14 residues. CDR3 nucleotide sequence: TGTGCCATCAGTGATACCTCGACGGGACAGCCCCAGCATTTT. Encoded protein: CAISDTSTGQPQHF.

This clone has just one count. V gene TRBV25-1 combines with J gene TRBJ2-3; maybe TRBD2 (5 bases). The CDR3 length is 16 residues. The germline gives CDR1 MGHDK, CDR2 SYGVNS. V gave up 5 bases and J gave up 5 bases, with 20 bases separating them. CDR3 loop: CASSPRGFRPGDTQYF. The DNA for the CDR3 is TGTGCCAGCAGTCCCCGGGGATTCCGGCCAGGAGATACGCAGTATTTT.

J is TRBJ2-6 and V is TRBV6-5; D uncertain. The germline gives CDR1 MNHEY, CDR2 SVGAGI. V was cut by 10 bases and J by 4 bases, with 11 bases left in between. The CDR3 has 13 amino acids. Written as DNA, the CDR3 is TGTGCCACCTTCCCTCTCGGGGCCAACGTCCTGACTTTC. Encoded protein: CATFPLGANVLTF.

The chain couples TRBV30 to TRBJ2-7; the D gene is possibly TRBD2 (6 bases). CDR1 is GTSNPN and CDR2 is SVGIG in the germline V gene (reference sequence). Trimming pared 8 bases from V and 0 bases from J, leaving 11 bases between. This CDR3 spans 12 amino acids. The CDR3, as DNA: TGTGCCGGAGGGAGACTCTCCTACGAGCAGTACTTC. Protein: CAGGRLSYEQYF.

This clone was detected a few times. The chain employs TRBV18 and TRBJ1-1; D not certain. The germline V gene encodes CDR1 KGHSH and CDR2 LQKENI. The CDR3 has 12 amino acids. The V and J ends lost 3 bases and 6 bases respectively, with 8 bases between them. The CDR3 protein is CASSPGLAEAFF. The CDR3 nucleotides read TGTGCCAGCTCACCTGGACTCGCTGAAGCTTTCTTT.

V usage is TRBV18 and J usage is TRBJ2-5, with a possible D match to TRBD1 (6 bases). The CDR3 runs to 15 residues. The ends were cut back, 5 bases at V and 1 base at J, with 14 bases in the middle. Germline CDR1 reads KGHSH; CDR2 reads LQKENI. Written as DNA, the CDR3 is TGTGCCAGCTCAGAGGACAGCAACTTCCAAGAGACCCAGTACTTC. This sequence encodes CASSEDSNFQETQYF.

The CDR3 loop is CASSPSRSNYGYTF. The CDR3 DNA reads TGTGCCAGCTCACCCTCCCGCAGTAACTATGGCTACACCTTC. This rearrangement joins TRBV2 to TRBJ1-2; D not certain. The CDR3 covers 14 residues. V lost 8 bases to trimming and J lost 1 base, with 14 bases between them. CDR1 and CDR2 from the germline V gene are SNHLY and FYNNEI.

V gene TRBV10-3 combines with J gene TRBJ2-5, with 11 nucleotides matching TRBD2. The ends lost 8 bases at V and 3 bases at J; junction bases unmatched: 5. From germline, CDR1 is ENHRY and CDR2 SYGVKD. The CDR3 runs to 14 residues. The CDR3 sequence: CAIGSGGAKETQYF. DNA of the CDR3: TGTGCCATCGGTAGCGGGGGGGCCAAAGAGACCCAGTACTTC.

V gene TRBV11-2 combines with J gene TRBJ2-4; maybe TRBD2 (7 bases). Germline CDR1 SGHAT, CDR2 FQNNGV. This CDR3 is built from 15 residues. The ends were cut back, 1 base at V and 6 bases at J, with 13 bases in the middle. In DNA, the CDR3 is TGTGCCAGCAGCTTAGGGGCGGGGGCAGGAAACATTCAGTACTTC. Translation: CASSLGAGAGNIQYF.

The gene calls are TRBV7-7 and TRBJ2-1; TRBD2 is a possible D gene (6 bases). Per the germline V gene, CDR1 is SSHAT and CDR2 is FNYEAQ (reference sequence). This CDR3 is built from 14 residues. V shed 2 bases and J shed 7 bases, with 12 bases lying between them. The CDR3 region is CASSLSGPGNEQFF. The CDR3 DNA sequence: TGTGCCAGCAGCTTAAGCGGGCCGGGGAATGAGCAGTTCTTC. Using reference TRBV7-7 and TRBJ2-1 for the parts outside the CDR3, the full variable domain is GAGVSQSPRYKVTKRGQDVTLRCDPISSHATLYWYQQALGQGPEFLTYFNYEAQPDKSGLPSDRFSAERPEGSISTLTIQRTEQRDSAMYRCASSLSGPGNEQFFGPGTRLTVL.

The chain employs TRBV11-1 and TRBJ1-2, with a tentative D call TRBD1 (5 bases). V was cut by 4 bases and J by 5 bases, with 11 bases left in between. This CDR3 region has 13 residues. From germline, CDR1 is SGHAT and CDR2 FQDESV (reference sequence). The CDR3 coding sequence is TGTGCCAGCAGCTCAGAGACAGTTTATGGCTACACCTTC. Its translation: CASSSETVYGYTF.

This chain joins TRBV28 and TRBJ1-4, with a weak D call TRBD1 (6 bases). The length of the CDR3 is 15 residues. The ends were cut back, 6 bases at V and 4 bases at J, with 15 bases in the middle. Germline V gives CDR1 MDHEN, CDR2 SYDVKM. The CDR3 here is CASRPGQLLNEKLFF. The CDR3 DNA reads as TGTGCCAGCAGACCAGGACAGCTGCTTAATGAAAAACTGTTTTTT.

The chain has TRBV11-2 and TRBJ2-6, with TRBD1 as a possible D gene (5 bases). Germline V gene data show CDR1 as SGHAT and CDR2 as FQNNGV. This CDR3 has 16 residues. Trimming took off 5 bases at V and 0 bases at J, with 11 bases between the two ends. DNA for the CDR3: TGTGCCAGCAGCCAACAGGTCTTCTCTGGGGCCAACGTCCTGACTTTC. Its translation: CASSQQVFSGANVLTF.

The J gene is TRBJ2-7, the V gene TRBV5-1; 8 bases fit TRBD2. Germline trimming cut 4 bases from V and 1 base from J; bases unmatched to any gene: 13. Per germline, CDR1 SGHRS and CDR2 YFSETQ. CDR3 length: 17 residues. The CDR3 here is CASSKGRGASGSYEQYF. The CDR3 coding sequence is TGCGCCAGCAGCAAGGGACGGGGAGCTAGCGGGTCCTACGAGCAGTACTTC.

This chain joins TRBV4-1 and TRBJ1-4; 7 bases line up with TRBD1. Losses at the gene ends were 0 bases for V and 14 bases for J; bases not matched to a gene: 9. This CDR3 comprises 14 residues. Germline CDR1 MGHRA, CDR2 YSYEKL. CDR3 in DNA: TGCGCCAGCAGCCAAGAAGGGGGCCTCCGGGGGCTGTTTTTT. It specifies CASSQEGGLRGLFF.

The V and J genes are TRBV11-2 and TRBJ1-4, with 7 nucleotides matching TRBD1. From germline, CDR1 is SGHAT and CDR2 FQNNGV. The V and J ends lost 5 bases and 4 bases, in that order; junction bases with no gene match: 4. CDR3 length equals 14 residues. CDR3 region: CASSRDSLNEKLFF. In DNA, the CDR3 is TGTGCCAGCAGCCGGGACAGCCTTAATGAAAAACTGTTTTTT.

The chain combines TRBV15 with TRBJ2-7; D is possibly TRBD2 (5 bases). Germline values: CDR1 LNHNV, CDR2 YYDKDF (reference sequence). The CDR3 length is 17 residues. The V end was cut by 3 bases, the J end by 1 base, with 19 bases between. CDR3 DNA sequence: TGTGCCACCAGCAGTTTCCCGAGGGTGTCGGCGTCCTACGAGCAGTACGTC. Amino acid sequence: CATSSFPRVSASYEQYV.

The count of this clone is one. The rearrangement uses TRBV6-1 and TRBJ1-5; D gene ambiguous. The CDR3 length is 16 residues. Trimming left V 3 bases short and J 0 bases short, with 12 bases between. Germline V gene sequence: CDR1 MNHNS, CDR2 SASEGT. The CDR3 sequence: CASSDQAPSSNQPQHF. Here the CDR3 DNA reads TGTGCCAGCAGTGACCAAGCCCCAAGTAGCAATCAGCCCCAGCATTTT.

V gene TRBV3-1 (or the pseudogene TRBV3-2) combines with J gene TRBJ1-1; a weak D match, TRBD1 (6 bases). The CDR3 length is 12 residues. V lost 10 bases and J 1 base, leaving 10 bases between the germline ends. CDR1 is LGHDT and CDR2 is YNNKEL in the germline V gene (reference sequence). This CDR3 is CATKQGNTEAFF. Written as DNA, the CDR3 is TGTGCCACCAAACAGGGGAACACTGAAGCTTTCTTT.

The chain joins TRBV7-2 to TRBJ1-1; no clear D. CDR3 length: 15 residues. Per the germline V gene, CDR1 is SGHTA and CDR2 is FQGNSA. Trimming removed 5 bases from V and 0 bases from J, with 13 bases in between. The CDR3 spells CASSMRLRVNTEAFF. The DNA for the CDR3 is TGTGCCAGCAGCATGAGACTAAGGGTGAACACTGAAGCTTTCTTT. Based on the CDR3 plus reference TRBV7-2 and TRBJ1-1, the full variable domain is GAGVSQSPSNKVTEKGKDVELRCDPISGHTALYWYRQSLGQGLEFLIYFQGNSAPDKSGLPSDRFSAERTGGSVSTLTIQRTQQEDSAVYLCASSMRLRVNTEAFFGQGTRLTVV.

The sample holds a few counts of this clone. The chain combines TRBV5-1 with TRBJ1-2, with TRBD1 matching over 9 bases. From germline, CDR1 is SGHRS and CDR2 YFSETQ. The trim removed 7 bases at V and 3 bases at J, leaving 10 bases unmatched. This CDR3 comprises 15 residues. CDR3 sequence: CASARTGEDDYGYTF. In DNA, the CDR3 is TGCGCCAGCGCCCGGACAGGGGAGGACGACTATGGCTACACCTTC.

The chain joins TRBV2 to TRBJ2-1; 10 bases are shared with TRBD1. V shed 6 bases, J shed 9 bases, and the junction held 8 bases outside the gene matches. Germline assignment: CDR1 SNHLY and CDR2 FYNNEI. The CDR3 contains 14 residues. CDR3 nucleotide sequence: TGTGCCAGCAGCGACAGGGGGCGCGTTAGTGAGCAGTTCTTC. Its protein is CASSDRGRVSEQFF.

V gene TRBV7-9 combines with J gene TRBJ2-3, with D possibly matching TRBD2 (5 bases). CDR3 length: 13 residues. The germline V gene encodes CDR1 SEHNR and CDR2 FQNEAQ (reference sequence). Trimming pared 6 bases from V and 4 bases from J, leaving 11 bases between. The CDR3 coding sequence is TGTGCCAGCAGGAGGGTGGAGGCAGATACGCAGTATTTT. Translated: CASRRVEADTQYF.